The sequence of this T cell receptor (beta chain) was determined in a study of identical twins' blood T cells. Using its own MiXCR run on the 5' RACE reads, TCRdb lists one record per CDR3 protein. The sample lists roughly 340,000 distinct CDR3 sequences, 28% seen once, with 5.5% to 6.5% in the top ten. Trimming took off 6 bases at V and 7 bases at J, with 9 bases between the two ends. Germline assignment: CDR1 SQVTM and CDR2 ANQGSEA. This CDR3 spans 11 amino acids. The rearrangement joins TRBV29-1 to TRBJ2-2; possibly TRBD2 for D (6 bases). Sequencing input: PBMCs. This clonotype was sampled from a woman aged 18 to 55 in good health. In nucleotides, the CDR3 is TGCAGCGTAACGGGGGACGGGGAGCTGTTTTTT. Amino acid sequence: CSVTGDGELFF.